Presented here are 23 T cell receptor beta chains from one specimen sequenced in a study of blood T cell repertoires in COVID-19. The protocol was immunoSEQ multiplex PCR, while the TCRdb copy is restricted to in-frame clones and leaves out a portion. Of over 70,000 clones in the sample, around 79% were seen once. The sample comprised peripheral blood. Receptors originate from a woman older than 75 with acute or convalescent COVID-19.

The CDR3 sequence is CASSLGDSNQPQHF. The CDR3, as DNA: TGCGCCAGCAGCCTAGGGGACAGTAATCAGCCCCAGCATTTT. The chain couples TRBV4-1 to TRBJ1-5, with 7 bases fitting TRBD1. With V trimmed by 4 bases and J by 4 bases, 4 bases remained unmatched. CDR1 and CDR2 (germline): MGHRA, YSYEKL. There are 14 residues in the CDR3.

This chain connects TRBV7-9 to TRBJ1-3, with unresolved D. Germline V gene lookup returns CDR1 SEHNR and CDR2 FQNEAQ (reference sequence). The germline V and J ends were trimmed by 4 bases and 5 bases, with 6 bases remaining between them. This CDR3 is built from 12 residues. As DNA, the CDR3 is TGTGCCAGCAGCTGGGAGCGAAACACCATATATTTT. Encoded protein: CASSWERNTIYF.

This rearrangement joins TRBV11-1 to TRBJ2-2; 10 bases are a match to TRBD1. V was clipped by 6 bases and J by 3 bases; unmatched bases: 7. Germline loops: CDR1 SGHAT, CDR2 FQDESV (reference sequence). The CDR3 runs to 16 residues. The chain's CDR3 is CASSLRGQGHTGELFF. The CDR3 DNA reads TGTGCCAGCAGTCTCAGGGGACAGGGGCACACCGGGGAGCTGTTTTTT.

The CDR3 DNA sequence: TGCAGTGCTAGTCCCGGCGGGGGGGCGGGCTACAATGAGCAGTTCTTC. This encodes CSASPGGGAGYNEQFF. The rearrangement uses TRBV20-1 and TRBJ2-1; 9 positions match TRBD2. The CDR3 sequence is 16 residues long. With 3 bases clipped from V and 3 bases from J, the junction kept 9 bases outside the gene matches. CDR1 is DFQATT and CDR2 is SNEGSKA in the germline V gene (reference sequence).

The rearrangement joins TRBV27 to TRBJ2-7, with D tentatively TRBD1 (5 bases). The germline V gene encodes CDR1 MNHEY and CDR2 SMNVEV (reference sequence). V was clipped by 6 bases and J by 0 bases, with 15 bases between them. The CDR3 loop spans 15 amino acids. CDR3 nucleotide sequence: TGTGCCAGCAGACTTGCAGGGTCGAGCTCCTACGAGCAGTACTTC. Its translation: CASRLAGSSSYEQYF.

This chain joins TRBV7-2 and TRBJ2-5; D is uncertain. Germline assignment: CDR1 SGHTA and CDR2 FQGNSA. V lost 6 bases, J lost 0 bases, and 8 bases lay in between. This CDR3 has 13 amino acids. CDR3 nucleotide sequence: TGTGCCAGCAGTTATAGCCACCAAGAGACCCAGTACTTC. Encoded protein: CASSYSHQETQYF. Looking up the rest from reference TRBV7-2 and TRBJ2-5 gives the full variable domain: GAGVSQSPSNKVTEKGKDVELRCDPISGHTALYWYRQSLGQGLEFLIYFQGNSAPDKSGLPSDRFSAERTGGSVSTLTIQRTQQEDSAVYLCASSYSHQETQYFGPGTRLLVL.

This chain uses TRBV5-1 with TRBJ2-3, with D tentatively TRBD2 (6 bases). Per germline, CDR1 SGHRS and CDR2 YFSETQ. Trimming cost V 2 bases and J 4 bases, with 17 bases left between them. The CDR3 has 16 residues. In DNA form, the CDR3 reads TGCGCCAGCAGCTTTAGCGGCGGGACGGCGGCAGATACGCAGTATTTT. Residues: CASSFSGGTAADTQYF. The complete variable domain, with remaining parts taken from reference TRBV5-1 and TRBJ2-3, reads KAGVTQTPRYLIKTRGQQVTLSCSPISGHRSVSWYQQTPGQGLQFLFEYFSETQRNKGNFPGRFSGRQFSNSRSEMNVSTLELGDSALYLCASSFSGGTAADTQYFGPGTRLTVL.

The chain employs TRBV18 and TRBJ2-1, with a possible D match to TRBD1 (5 bases). There are 15 residues in the CDR3. V dropped 0 bases and J dropped 2 bases, with 8 bases sitting between them. Germline-derived CDR1 and CDR2 are KGHSH and LQKENI. The chain's CDR3 is CASSPPQGTYNEQFF. The CDR3, as DNA: TGTGCCAGCTCACCACCGCAGGGCACCTACAATGAGCAGTTCTTC.

V and J are TRBV7-9 and TRBJ2-1, with 13 bases fitting TRBD2. Unmatched junction bases numbered 7, after V lost 4 bases and J lost 10 bases. This CDR3 comprises 15 residues. Germline assignment: CDR1 SEHNR and CDR2 FQNEAQ (reference sequence). The DNA of the CDR3 is TGTGCCAGCAGCTCAGGGACTAGCGGGATTTGGGAGCAGTTCTTC. Its protein product is CASSSGTSGIWEQFF.

CDR3 nucleotides: TGTGCCAGCAGCAGGGGGCGGGTTGAAAAACTGTTTTTT. Translated: CASSRGRVEKLFF. The rearrangement links TRBV7-6 to TRBJ1-4; 7 bases line up with TRBD1. Germline V gene sequence: CDR1 SGHVS, CDR2 FNYEAQ. CDR3 length equals 13 residues. V lost 5 bases, J lost 7 bases, and 4 bases stayed unmatched. Supplemented by reference TRBV7-6 and TRBJ1-4, the full variable domain reads GAGVSQSPRYKVTKRGQDVALRCDPISGHVSLYWYRQALGQGPEFLTYFNYEAQQDKSGLPNDRFSAERPEGSISTLTIQRTEQRDSAMYRCASSRGRVEKLFFGSGTQLSVL.

This clone was counted a few times. The V and J genes are TRBV18 and TRBJ1-1; D might be TRBD1 (6 bases). V dropped 5 bases and J dropped 6 bases, with 16 bases sitting between them. Germline values: CDR1 KGHSH, CDR2 LQKENI. The CDR3 covers 14 residues. In DNA form, the CDR3 reads TGTGCCAGCTCAGACCTCCAGGGGCGGTCTGAAGCTTTCTTT. It codes for CASSDLQGRSEAFF.

The V gene is TRBV9, the J gene TRBJ1-1; 12 bases line up with TRBD1. From germline, CDR1 is SGDLS and CDR2 YYNGEE. The V segment lost 0 bases and the J segment 3 bases; nucleotides outside the gene matches: 15. This CDR3 has 20 amino acids. The CDR3 DNA reads TGTGCCAGCAGCGTAGCTCCGGGACAGGGGGCCGCTCAGAGGGACACTGAAGCTTTCTTT. Its translation is CASSVAPGQGAAQRDTEAFF.

The V call is TRBV13, the J call TRBJ1-2; D gene uncertain. Germline V gives CDR1 PRHDT, CDR2 FYEKMQ (reference sequence). V was shortened by 5 bases and J by 6 bases, with 10 bases between the two germline ends. The CDR3 is 12 amino acids. This CDR3 is CASSRSEDGYTF. DNA of the CDR3: TGTGCCAGCAGCCGAAGCGAGGATGGCTACACCTTC.

The chain uses TRBV12-3 or TRBV12-4 and TRBJ2-7; TRBD1 matches 9 bases. This CDR3 has 13 amino acids. Unmatched junction bases numbered 5, after V lost 8 bases and J lost 3 bases. CDR3 residues: CASGRDRVYEQYF. The CDR3 DNA follows: TGTGCCAGCGGCCGGGACAGGGTCTACGAGCAGTACTTC.

This clone was detected only a few times. Here the CDR3 reads CSVQTDGNQPQHF. CDR3 bases: TGCAGCGTACAGACAGACGGCAATCAGCCCCAGCATTTT. The chain recombines TRBV29-1 with TRBJ1-5; a weak D match, TRBD1 (5 bases). V was clipped by 6 bases and J by 2 bases, with 11 bases between them. The length of the CDR3 is 13 residues. Germline CDR1 is SQVTM and CDR2 is ANQGSEA.

CDR3 loop: CAISAGAYGYTF. The CDR3 coding sequence is TGTGCCATCAGTGCTGGGGCCTATGGCTACACCTTC. The rearrangement links TRBV10-3 to TRBJ1-2; D might be TRBD1 (5 bases). Germline V gives CDR1 ENHRY, CDR2 SYGVKD. Trimming took 4 bases from V and 4 from J, leaving 7 bases between them. This CDR3 has 12 amino acids.

V usage is TRBV7-3 and J usage is TRBJ1-5; D is unresolved. CDR1 and CDR2 (germline): SGHTA, FQGTGA. V was pared by 5 bases and J by 4 bases, with 9 bases between. This CDR3 is 13 amino acids long. The CDR3 nucleotides are TGTGCCAGCAGCCAGTGGGCAAATCAGCCCCAGCATTTT. Its translation: CASSQWANQPQHF.

This chain links TRBV29-1 with TRBJ2-7, with TRBD2 matching over 14 bases. The CDR3 sequence is 18 residues long. The ends lost 2 bases at V and 1 base at J; junction bases unmatched: 10. Germline V gene lookup returns CDR1 SQVTM and CDR2 ANQGSEA. Written as DNA, the CDR3 is TGCAGCGTTGAAAGGGAGACTAGCGGGAGGGCTCGATCCTACGAGCAGTACTTC. This gives the protein CSVERETSGRARSYEQYF.

The chain couples TRBV5-5 to TRBJ1-2, with 8 bases that match TRBD1. CDR1 is SGHKS, CDR2 YYEKEE, per germline (reference sequence). J gave up 3 bases and V 4 bases, and 8 bases lay outside the gene matches. The CDR3 contains 15 residues. CDR3 bases: TGTGCCAGCAGCGTAAGACAGGGGATTTACTATGGCTACACCTTC. Amino acid sequence: CASSVRQGIYYGYTF.

V and J are TRBV11-3 and TRBJ2-2; the D gene is possibly TRBD1 (5 bases). The CDR3 totals 15 residues. CDR1 SGHNT and CDR2 YENEEA come from the germline V gene. Trimming cost V 1 base and J 2 bases, with 8 bases left between them. This chain's CDR3 is CASSLGTTNTGELFF. Written as DNA, the CDR3 is TGTGCCAGCAGCTTAGGGACAACAAACACCGGGGAGCTGTTTTTT.

The chain recombines TRBV7-9 with TRBJ2-7; no firm D call. Per germline, CDR1 SEHNR and CDR2 FQNEAQ (reference sequence). There are 13 residues in the CDR3. The V end lost 5 bases, the J end lost 12 bases, and 20 bases lay between the germline ends. The CDR3: CASSPRPGFSAYF. The CDR3 bases are TGTGCCAGCAGCCCTCGTCCCGGTTTTTCCGCGTACTTC.

Comment on this clone: At one boundary the junction diverges from the germline segment, which might be a read error. The CDR3 region has the DNA TGTGCTAGCAGCTCGGAGCTAGCGGATACGCAGTATTTT. It is translated as CASSSELADTQYF. This rearrangement joins TRBV7-7 to TRBJ2-3, with D possibly matching TRBD2 (6 bases). The CDR3 has 13 residues. In germline, CDR1 is SSHAT, CDR2 FNYEAQ (reference sequence).

This chain uses TRBV6-5 with TRBJ2-3, with 7 bases identical to TRBD1. CDR1 MNHEY and CDR2 SVGAGI come from the germline V gene. There are 15 residues in the CDR3. J was trimmed by 5 bases and V by 10 bases; bases with no gene match: 15. CDR3: CATVSGATGRDTQYF. CDR3 sequence (DNA): TGTGCCACCGTTTCAGGGGCGACAGGGCGAGATACGCAGTATTTT.